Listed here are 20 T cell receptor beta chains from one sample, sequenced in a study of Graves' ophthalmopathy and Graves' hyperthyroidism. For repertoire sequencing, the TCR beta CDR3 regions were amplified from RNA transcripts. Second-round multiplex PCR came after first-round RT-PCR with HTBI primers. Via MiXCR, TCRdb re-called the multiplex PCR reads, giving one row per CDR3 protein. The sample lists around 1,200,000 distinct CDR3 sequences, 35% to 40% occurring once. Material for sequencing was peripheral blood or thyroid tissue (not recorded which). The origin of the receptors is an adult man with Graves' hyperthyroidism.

For the CDR3, the DNA is TGTGCCAGCAGTGAAGAAACAGGGGGCAGCTATGGCTACACCTTC. It encodes CASSEETGGSYGYTF. V gene TRBV6-5 combines with J gene TRBJ1-2, with 9 bases that match TRBD1. Trimming cost V 5 bases and J 4 bases; bases outside gene matches: 8. The CDR3 is 15 amino acids. CDR1 MNHEY and CDR2 SVGAGI come from the germline V gene.

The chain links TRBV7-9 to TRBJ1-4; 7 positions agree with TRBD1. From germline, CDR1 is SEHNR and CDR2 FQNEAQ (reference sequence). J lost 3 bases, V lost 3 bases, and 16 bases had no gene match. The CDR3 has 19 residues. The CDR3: CASSFPGQTFFPSNEKLFF. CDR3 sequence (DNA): TGTGCCAGCAGCTTCCCGGGACAGACTTTTTTCCCCTCTAATGAAAAACTGTTTTTT.

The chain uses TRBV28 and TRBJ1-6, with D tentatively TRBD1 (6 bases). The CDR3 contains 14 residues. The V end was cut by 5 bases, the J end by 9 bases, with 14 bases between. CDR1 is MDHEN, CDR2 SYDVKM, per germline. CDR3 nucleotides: TGTGCCAGCAGTCCCACAGGGTCGGGTTCACCCCTCCACTTT. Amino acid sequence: CASSPTGSGSPLHF.

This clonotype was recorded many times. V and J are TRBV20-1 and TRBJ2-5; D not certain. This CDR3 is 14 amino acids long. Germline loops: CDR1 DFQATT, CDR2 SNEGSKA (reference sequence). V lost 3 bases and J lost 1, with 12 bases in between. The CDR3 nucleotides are TGCAGTGCTAGTTCCGACGTAGGCCAAGAGACCCAGTACTTC. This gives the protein CSASSDVGQETQYF.

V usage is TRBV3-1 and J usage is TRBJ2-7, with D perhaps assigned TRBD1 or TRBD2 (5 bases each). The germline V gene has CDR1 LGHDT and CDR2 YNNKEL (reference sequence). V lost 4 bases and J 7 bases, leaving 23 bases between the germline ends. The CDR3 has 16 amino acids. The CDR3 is CASSLLGTAAIEEQYF. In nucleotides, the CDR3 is TGTGCCAGCAGCCTATTAGGGACCGCCGCTATTGAGGAGCAGTACTTC.

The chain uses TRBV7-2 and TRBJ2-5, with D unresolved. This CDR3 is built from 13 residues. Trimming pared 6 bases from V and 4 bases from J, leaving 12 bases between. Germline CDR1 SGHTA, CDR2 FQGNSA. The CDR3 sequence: CASRRSGRETQYF. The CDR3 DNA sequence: TGTGCCAGCAGGCGAAGTGGGCGAGAGACCCAGTACTTC.

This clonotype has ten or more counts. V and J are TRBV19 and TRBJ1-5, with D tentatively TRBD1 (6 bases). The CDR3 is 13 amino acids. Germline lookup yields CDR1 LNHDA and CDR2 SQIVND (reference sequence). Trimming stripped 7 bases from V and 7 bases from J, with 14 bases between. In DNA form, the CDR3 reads TGTGCCAGTATCGGCTCAGGGGAACAGCCCCAGCATTTT. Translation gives CASIGSGEQPQHF. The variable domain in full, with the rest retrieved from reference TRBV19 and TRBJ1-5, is DGGITQSPKYLFRKEGQNVTLSCEQNLNHDAMYWYRQDPGQGLRLIYYSQIVNDFQKGDIAEGYSVSREKKESFPLTVTSAQKNPTAFYLCASIGSGEQPQHFGDGTRLSIL.

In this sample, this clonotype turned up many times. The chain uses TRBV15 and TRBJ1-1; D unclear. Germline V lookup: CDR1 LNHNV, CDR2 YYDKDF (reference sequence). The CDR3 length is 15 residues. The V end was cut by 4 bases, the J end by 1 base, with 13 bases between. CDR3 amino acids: CATSTRGRANTEAFF. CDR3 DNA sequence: TGTGCCACCAGCACGAGAGGAAGAGCGAACACTGAAGCTTTCTTT.

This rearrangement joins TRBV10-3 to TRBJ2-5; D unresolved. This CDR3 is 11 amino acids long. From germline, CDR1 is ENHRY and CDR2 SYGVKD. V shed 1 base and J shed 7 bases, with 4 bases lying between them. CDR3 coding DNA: TGTGCCATCAGTGAGTGGGGGACCCAGTACTTC. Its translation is CAISEWGTQYF.

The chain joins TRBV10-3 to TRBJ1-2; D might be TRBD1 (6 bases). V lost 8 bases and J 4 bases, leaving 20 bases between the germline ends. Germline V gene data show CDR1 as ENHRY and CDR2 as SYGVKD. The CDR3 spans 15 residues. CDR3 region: CAIGPPTGWIYGYTF. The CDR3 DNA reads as TGTGCCATCGGACCACCAACAGGGTGGATCTATGGCTACACCTTC.

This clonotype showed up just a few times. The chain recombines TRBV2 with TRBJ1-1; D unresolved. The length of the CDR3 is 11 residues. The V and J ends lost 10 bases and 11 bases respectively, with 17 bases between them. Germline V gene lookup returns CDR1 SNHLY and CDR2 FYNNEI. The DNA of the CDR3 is TGTGCCAAAACTATAGACCCGGCGGCTTTCTTT. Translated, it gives CAKTIDPAAFF.

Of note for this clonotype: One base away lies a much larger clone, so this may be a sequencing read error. In nucleotides, the CDR3 is TGCAGCGTTGGGGGGGCAGGGTTCCGGGGGTATGGCTACACCTTC. Encoded protein: CSVGGAGFRGYGYTF. J is TRBJ1-2 and V is TRBV29-1, with a tentative D call TRBD1 (6 bases). Trimming removed 4 bases at V and 5 bases at J, with 20 bases between. This CDR3 is built from 15 residues. Per the germline V gene, CDR1 is SQVTM and CDR2 is ANQGSEA.

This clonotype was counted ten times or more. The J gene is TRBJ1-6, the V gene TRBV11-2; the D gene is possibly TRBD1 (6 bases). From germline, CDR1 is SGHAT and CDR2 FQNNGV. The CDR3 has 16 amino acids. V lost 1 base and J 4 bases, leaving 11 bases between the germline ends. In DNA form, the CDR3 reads TGTGCCAGCAGCTTAGGGACAGCAGGATATAATTCACCCCTCCACTTT. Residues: CASSLGTAGYNSPLHF.

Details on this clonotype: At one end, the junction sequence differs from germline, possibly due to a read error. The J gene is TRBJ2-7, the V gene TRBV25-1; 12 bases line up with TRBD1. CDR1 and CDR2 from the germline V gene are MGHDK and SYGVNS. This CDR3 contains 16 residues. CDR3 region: CACSGDRDRGQDEQYF. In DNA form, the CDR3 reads TGTGCCTGCAGTGGAGATAGGGACAGGGGGCAGGACGAGCAGTACTTC.

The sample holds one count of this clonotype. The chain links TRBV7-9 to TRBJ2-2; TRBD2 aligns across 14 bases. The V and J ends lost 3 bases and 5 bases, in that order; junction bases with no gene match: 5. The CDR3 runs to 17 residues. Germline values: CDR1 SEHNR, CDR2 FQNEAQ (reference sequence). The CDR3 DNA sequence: TGTGCCAGCAGCTTGACAGGGACTAGCGGGGGAACCGGGGAGCTGTTTTTT. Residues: CASSLTGTSGGTGELFF.

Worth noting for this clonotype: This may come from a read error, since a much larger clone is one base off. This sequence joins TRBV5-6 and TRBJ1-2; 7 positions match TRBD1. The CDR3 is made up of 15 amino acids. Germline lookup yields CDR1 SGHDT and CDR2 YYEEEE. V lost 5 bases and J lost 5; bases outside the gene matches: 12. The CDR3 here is CASREVGTEAYGYTF. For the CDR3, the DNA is TGTGCCAGCAGGGAGGTCGGGACAGAGGCTTATGGCTACACCTTC.

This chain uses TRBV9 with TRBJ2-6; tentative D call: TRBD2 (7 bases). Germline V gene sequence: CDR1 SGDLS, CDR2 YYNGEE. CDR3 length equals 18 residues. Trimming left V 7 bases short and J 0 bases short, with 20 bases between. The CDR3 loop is CASSPPGGLSSGANVLTF. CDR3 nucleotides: TGTGCCAGCTCACCACCGGGGGGCTTAAGCTCTGGGGCCAACGTCCTGACTTTC. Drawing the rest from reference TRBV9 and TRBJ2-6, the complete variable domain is DSGVTQTPKHLITATGQRVTLRCSPRSGDLSVYWYQQSLDQGLQFLIQYYNGEERAKGNILERFSAQQFPDLHSELNLSSLELGDSALYFCASSPPGGLSSGANVLTFGAGSRLTVL.

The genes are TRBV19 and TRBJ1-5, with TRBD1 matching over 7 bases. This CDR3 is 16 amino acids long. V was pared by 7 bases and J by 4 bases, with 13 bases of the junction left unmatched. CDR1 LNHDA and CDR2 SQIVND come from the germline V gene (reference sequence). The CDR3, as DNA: TGTGCCAGTACCGACGCGGGACAGCTGGGAAATCAGCCCCAGCATTTT. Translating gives CASTDAGQLGNQPQHF.

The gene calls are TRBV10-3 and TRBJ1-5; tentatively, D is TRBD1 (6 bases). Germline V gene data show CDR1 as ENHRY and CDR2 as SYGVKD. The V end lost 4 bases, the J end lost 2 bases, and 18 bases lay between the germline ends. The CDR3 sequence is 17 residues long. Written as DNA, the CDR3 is TGTGCCATCAGTGCCCCACAGGTCAGGGGAGGCAATCAGCCCCAGCATTTT. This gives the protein CAISAPQVRGGNQPQHF.

The CDR3: CSGSGGDYGYTF. Here the CDR3 DNA reads TGCAGCGGGTCGGGAGGTGACTATGGCTACACCTTC. The chain is built from TRBV29-1 and TRBJ1-2; D is uncertain. Germline V gene data show CDR1 as SQVTM and CDR2 as ANQGSEA. The germline V and J ends were trimmed by 7 bases and 3 bases, with 12 bases remaining between them. The CDR3 covers 12 residues.